Shown below are 25 T cell receptor beta chains from a single sample sequenced in a study of OX40 agonist ivuxolimab in advanced cancers. Library construction relied on the immunoSEQ multiplex PCR assay. Drawn from immuneACCESS, this table holds only the in-frame rearrangements with V and J called that TCRdb kept. Clones are partly lost; checked studies trace under half to an unresolved V gene and leave the rest unexplained. The sample has over 45,000 clones on record, under 90% of them singletons. The top ten clones comprise about 1.5% of the sample. Sequences were derived from CD4+ or CD8+ T cells sorted from blood, sampled in a trial of the OX40 agonist ivuxolimab. These receptors were collected from an adult with an advanced solid tumor such as melanoma, head and neck, liver or kidney cancer.

CDR3 amino acids: CASSFWSPSSYNEQFF. The CDR3 nucleotides are TGTGCCAGCAGCTTTTGGAGTCCGAGCTCCTACAATGAGCAGTTCTTC. The chain has TRBV5-4 and TRBJ2-1; no definite D call. Per germline, CDR1 SGHNT and CDR2 YYREEE (reference sequence). The CDR3 is 16 residues long. Trimming took off 2 bases at V and 0 bases at J, with 12 bases between the two ends.

The chain links TRBV6-4 to TRBJ1-5; D ambiguous. Germline V gene lookup returns CDR1 MRHNA and CDR2 SNTAGT. The CDR3 consists of 13 residues. V shed 4 bases and J shed 7 bases, with 11 bases lying between them. In DNA, the CDR3 is TGTGCCAGCAGTGCCAACAATGGCCAGCCCCAGCATTTT. It is translated as CASSANNGQPQHF.

This chain joins TRBV6-1 and TRBJ1-1; perhaps TRBD1 as D (6 bases). Germline V gene sequence: CDR1 MNHNS, CDR2 SASEGT. CDR3 length: 14 residues. V lost 5 bases, J lost 1 base, and 11 bases lay in between. Here the CDR3 DNA reads TGTGCCAGCAGTATAACAGGGAGGAACACTGAAGCTTTCTTT. It codes for CASSITGRNTEAFF.

The chain joins TRBV6-6 to TRBJ2-7; 15 nucleotides agree with TRBD2. With 6 bases clipped from V and 6 bases from J, the junction kept 6 bases outside the gene matches. Germline loops: CDR1 MNHNY, CDR2 SVGAGI (reference sequence). This CDR3 is 15 amino acids long. CDR3 residues: CASRGTSGRSGEQYF. The CDR3 DNA reads as TGTGCCAGCAGAGGGACTAGCGGGAGGAGTGGCGAGCAGTACTTC.

This sequence joins TRBV11-2 and TRBJ2-3; D may be TRBD1 (6 bases). There are 15 residues in the CDR3. Germline values: CDR1 SGHAT, CDR2 FQNNGV. The ends were cut back, 3 bases at V and 5 bases at J, with 15 bases in the middle. The DNA of the CDR3 is TGTGCCAGCAGCTTCACCCAGGGGATAGGAGATACGCAGTATTTT. Amino acids: CASSFTQGIGDTQYF.

V usage is TRBV6-1 and J usage is TRBJ2-5, with D tentatively TRBD2 (6 bases). Germline V gives CDR1 MNHNS, CDR2 SASEGT. Trimming removed 1 base at V and 5 bases at J, with 11 bases between. This CDR3 is built from 14 residues. Here the CDR3 reads CASSEEASGETQYF. CDR3 nucleotide sequence: TGTGCCAGCAGTGAAGAAGCCAGCGGGGAGACCCAGTACTTC.

The chain couples TRBV15 to TRBJ1-4; D is perhaps TRBD1 (5 bases). This CDR3 has 14 amino acids. The germline gives CDR1 LNHNV, CDR2 YYDKDF (reference sequence). Trimming took 3 bases from V and 6 from J, leaving 11 bases between them. The CDR3 DNA follows: TGTGCCACCAGCAGGTCGGGGGATTATGAAAAACTGTTTTTT. It translates to CATSRSGDYEKLFF.

This clone came up once. This rearrangement joins TRBV7-2 to TRBJ2-5; D possibly corresponds to TRBD2 (5 bases). CDR3 size: 15 residues. Trimming removed 5 bases from V and 1 base from J, with 14 bases in between. CDR1 and CDR2 (germline): SGHTA, FQGNSA. The CDR3 DNA is TGTGCCAGCAGCCCCCTCGGGCGGGTCCAAGAGACCCAGTACTTC. This gives the protein CASSPLGRVQETQYF.

The rearrangement links TRBV27 to TRBJ1-4; D ambiguous. Germline V gene data show CDR1 as MNHEY and CDR2 as SMNVEV (reference sequence). The V end lost 5 bases, the J end lost 8 bases, and 15 bases lay between the germline ends. The CDR3 has 14 residues. The CDR3 sequence is CASSALGPNEKLFF. DNA for the CDR3: TGTGCCAGCAGTGCACTTGGCCCAAACGAAAAACTGTTTTTT.

This sequence joins TRBV7-9 and TRBJ2-1, with a weak D call TRBD2 (6 bases). Between the trimmed V and J ends, which lost 4 bases and 0 bases, there was a span of 13 bases. This CDR3 contains 16 residues. Germline V CDR1 and CDR2: SEHNR, FQNEAQ (reference sequence). The CDR3 coding sequence is TGTGCCAGCAGCTCACGGACTACCAGCTCCTACAATGAGCAGTTCTTC. It codes for CASSSRTTSSYNEQFF.

V is TRBV7-6 and J is TRBJ2-7, with 9 positions matching TRBD1. CDR1 and CDR2 (germline): SGHVS, FNYEAQ. CDR3 length: 15 amino acids. Trimming removed 0 bases from V and 4 bases from J; junction bases left unmatched: 4. The CDR3 region has the DNA TGTGCCAGCAGCTTAGCAGAGACAGGGGGGTACGAGCAGTACTTC. Its protein is CASSLAETGGYEQYF. Together with reference TRBV7-6 and TRBJ2-7, the CDR3 gives the full variable domain: GAGVSQSPRYKVTKRGQDVALRCDPISGHVSLYWYRQALGQGPEFLTYFNYEAQQDKSGLPNDRFSAERPEGSISTLTIQRTEQRDSAMYRCASSLAETGGYEQYFGPGTRLTVT.

The chain combines TRBV6-1 with TRBJ2-1; no definite D call. Germline V gene sequence: CDR1 MNHNS, CDR2 SASEGT. Trimming cost V 11 bases and J 7 bases, with 9 bases left between them. CDR3 length: 10 residues. The CDR3 nucleotides read TGTGCCGGGCCTACGAATGAGCAGTTCTTC. It yields the protein CAGPTNEQFF.

Notes on this clone: Other DNA sequences from this sample encode an identical CDR3 as well. The V call is TRBV6-1, the J call TRBJ2-3; no clear D. V lost 3 bases and J lost 5, with 18 bases in between. This CDR3 comprises 16 residues. The germline CDR1 and CDR2 sequences are MNHNS and SASEGT. CDR3 nucleotide sequence: TGTGCCAGCAGTGACCCGACCGGTAGTCGGAGAGATACGCAGTATTTT. Translating gives CASSDPTGSRRDTQYF.

This chain joins TRBV10-3 and TRBJ1-1, with D tentatively TRBD1 (5 bases). Germline assignment: CDR1 ENHRY and CDR2 SYGVKD. The CDR3 sequence is 15 residues long. Trimming stripped 3 bases from V and 1 base from J, with 12 bases between. CDR3 residues: CAISDPGFGNTEAFF. The CDR3 coding sequence is TGTGCCATCAGTGACCCAGGGTTTGGGAACACTGAAGCTTTCTTT.

The chain uses TRBV5-1 and TRBJ2-5; D possibly uses TRBD1 or TRBD2 (5 bases each). This CDR3 region has 14 residues. With 4 bases removed from V and 5 bases from J, the gap between germline ends came to 15 bases. Germline V lookup: CDR1 SGHRS, CDR2 YFSETQ. Written as DNA, the CDR3 is TGCGCCAGCAGCCTGGGACCCCTGATGGAGACCCAGTACTTC. It is translated as CASSLGPLMETQYF. The whole variable domain, remainder taken from reference TRBV5-1 and TRBJ2-5, is KAGVTQTPRYLIKTRGQQVTLSCSPISGHRSVSWYQQTPGQGLQFLFEYFSETQRNKGNFPGRFSGRQFSNSRSEMNVSTLELGDSALYLCASSLGPLMETQYFGPGTRLLVL.

J is TRBJ1-5 and V is TRBV7-9; D is unresolved. CDR3 length: 13 residues. V gave up 1 base and J gave up 10 bases, with 11 bases separating them. Germline values: CDR1 SEHNR, CDR2 FQNEAQ (reference sequence). The DNA of the CDR3 is TGTGCCAGCAGCTTAGAAGAATCCGGCCCCCAGCATTTT. Encoded protein: CASSLEESGPQHF.

This chain joins TRBV11-3 and TRBJ1-1; 7 nucleotides agree with TRBD1. J lost 4 bases, V lost 5 bases, and 4 bases had no gene match. There are 13 residues in the CDR3. The germline CDR1 and CDR2 sequences are SGHNT and YENEEA. CDR3 sequence (DNA): TGTGCCAGCAGCCGACAGGGTAGCACTGAAGCTTTCTTT. This codes for CASSRQGSTEAFF.

This clone was observed a handful of times. The CDR3 DNA reads TGTGCCTGGAAGACAGAGTCGCAGTGGGATAATGAAAAACTGTTTTTT. Protein sequence: CAWKTESQWDNEKLFF. The chain joins TRBV30 to TRBJ1-4, with D possibly TRBD1 on 5 matching bases. In germline, CDR1 is GTSNPN, CDR2 SVGIG (reference sequence). The CDR3 runs 16 residues. The V and J ends lost 4 bases and 4 bases respectively, with 19 bases between them.

The table lists this clone with a few counts. The chain recombines TRBV6-6 with TRBJ1-2, with 11 bases fitting TRBD1. CDR1 is MNHNY and CDR2 is SVGAGI in the germline V gene (reference sequence). Losses at the gene ends were 7 bases for V and 4 bases for J; bases not matched to a gene: 5. CDR3 length: 14 amino acids. The DNA of the CDR3 is TGTGCCAGCAAGGGACAGGGGGAGATCTATGGCTACACCTTC. It encodes CASKGQGEIYGYTF.

This chain joins TRBV5-5 and TRBJ2-7; 7 bases agree with TRBD2. The CDR3 covers 15 residues. The J segment lost 4 bases and the V segment lost 4 bases, leaving 11 bases of the junction unmatched. Germline-derived CDR1 and CDR2 are SGHKS and YYEKEE (reference sequence). The CDR3 bases are TGTGCCAGCAGCCAGGGAGTAGCGGGTGATTACGAGCAGTACTTC. Encoded protein: CASSQGVAGDYEQYF.

The chain has TRBV30 and TRBJ1-3; D call uncertain. The CDR3 contains 13 residues. CDR1 is GTSNPN and CDR2 is SVGIG in the germline V gene (reference sequence). With 4 bases removed from V and 0 bases from J, the gap between germline ends came to 7 bases. The CDR3 sequence: CAWTTNSGNTIYF. DNA of the CDR3: TGTGCCTGGACAACCAACTCTGGAAACACCATATATTTT.

This chain joins TRBV7-8 and TRBJ1-5, with D unclear. The germline V gene encodes CDR1 SGHVS and CDR2 FQNEAQ. The V and J ends lost 1 base and 1 base respectively, with 2 bases between them. The CDR3 runs 13 residues. CDR3 sequence (DNA): TGTGCCAGCAGCTTAGAAAGCAATCAGCCCCAGCATTTT. It translates to CASSLESNQPQHF.

The chain is built from TRBV7-2 and TRBJ2-5; TRBD2 might be the D (5 bases). Germline V gene sequence: CDR1 SGHTA, CDR2 FQGNSA. The length of the CDR3 is 16 residues. Trimming took off 6 bases at V and 5 bases at J, with 22 bases between the two ends. The CDR3 is CASSFSPTLRGETQYF. CDR3 DNA sequence: TGTGCCAGCAGTTTTTCTCCTACCCTCCGCGGGGAGACCCAGTACTTC. Full variable domain (rest looked up from reference TRBV7-2 and TRBJ2-5): GAGVSQSPSNKVTEKGKDVELRCDPISGHTALYWYRQSLGQGLEFLIYFQGNSAPDKSGLPSDRFSAERTGGSVSTLTIQRTQQEDSAVYLCASSFSPTLRGETQYFGPGTRLLVL.

The chain joins TRBV2 to TRBJ2-1; tentatively, D is TRBD1 or TRBD2 (5 bases each). Germline V lookup: CDR1 SNHLY, CDR2 FYNNEI. This CDR3 comprises 15 residues. The V end was cut by 6 bases, the J end by 6 bases, with 18 bases between. CDR3 loop: CASSDTRMGLNEQFF. CDR3 bases: TGTGCCAGCAGCGACACTAGGATGGGGCTCAATGAGCAGTTCTTC. Complete variable domain (other parts from reference TRBV2 and TRBJ2-1): EPEVTQTPSHQVTQMGQEVILRCVPISNHLYFYWYRQILGQKVEFLVSFYNNEISEKSEIFDDQFSVERPDGSNFTLKIRSTKLEDSAMYFCASSDTRMGLNEQFFGPGTRLTVL.

This clone was counted a few times. CDR3 region: CASSTHYAAGELFF. As DNA, the CDR3 is TGTGCCAGCAGCACCCACTACGCGGCCGGGGAGCTGTTTTTT. V and J are TRBV9 and TRBJ2-2; D not certain. CDR1 and CDR2 (germline): SGDLS, YYNGEE. This CDR3 is 14 amino acids long. The ends were cut back, 4 bases at V and 6 bases at J, with 13 bases in the middle. The full variable domain, completed using reference TRBV9 and TRBJ2-2, is DSGVTQTPKHLITATGQRVTLRCSPRSGDLSVYWYQQSLDQGLQFLIQYYNGEERAKGNILERFSAQQFPDLHSELNLSSLELGDSALYFCASSTHYAAGELFFGEGSRLTVL.